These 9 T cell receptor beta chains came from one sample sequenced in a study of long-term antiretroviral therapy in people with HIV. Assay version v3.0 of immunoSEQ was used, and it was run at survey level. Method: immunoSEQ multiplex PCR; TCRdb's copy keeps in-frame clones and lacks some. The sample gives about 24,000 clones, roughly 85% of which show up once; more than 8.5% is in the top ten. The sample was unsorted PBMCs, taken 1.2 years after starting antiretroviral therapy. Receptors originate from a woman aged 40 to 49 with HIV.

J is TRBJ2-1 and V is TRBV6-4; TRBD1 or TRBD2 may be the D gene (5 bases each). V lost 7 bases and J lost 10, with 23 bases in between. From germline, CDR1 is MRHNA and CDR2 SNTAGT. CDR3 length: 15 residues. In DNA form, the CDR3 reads TGTGCCAGCAACAAAGAAGGCCTTCCCGGGGCGGAGCAGTTCTTC. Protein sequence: CASNKEGLPGAEQFF.

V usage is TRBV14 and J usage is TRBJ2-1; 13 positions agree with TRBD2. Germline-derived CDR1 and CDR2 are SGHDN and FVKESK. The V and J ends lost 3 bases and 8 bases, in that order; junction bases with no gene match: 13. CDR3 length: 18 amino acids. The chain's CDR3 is CASSQSLLAGGFNDEQFF. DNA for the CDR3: TGTGCCAGCAGCCAGTCCCTACTAGCGGGGGGGTTCAACGATGAGCAGTTCTTC.

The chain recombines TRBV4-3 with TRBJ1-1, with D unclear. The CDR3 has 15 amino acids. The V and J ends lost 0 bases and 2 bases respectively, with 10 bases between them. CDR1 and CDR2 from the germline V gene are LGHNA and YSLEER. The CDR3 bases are TGCGCCAGCAGCCAAGACCATGGGGTAAACACTGAAGCTTTCTTT. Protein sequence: CASSQDHGVNTEAFF.

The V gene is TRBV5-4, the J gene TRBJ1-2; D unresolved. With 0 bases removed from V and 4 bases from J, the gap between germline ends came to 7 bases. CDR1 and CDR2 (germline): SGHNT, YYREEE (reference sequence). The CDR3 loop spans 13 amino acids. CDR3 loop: CASSLENSYGYTF. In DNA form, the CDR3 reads TGTGCCAGCAGCTTGGAGAACAGCTATGGCTACACCTTC.

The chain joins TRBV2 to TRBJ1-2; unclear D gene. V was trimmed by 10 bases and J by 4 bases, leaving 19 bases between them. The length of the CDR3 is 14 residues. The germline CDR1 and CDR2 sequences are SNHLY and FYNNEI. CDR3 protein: CATTKGFTGYGYTF. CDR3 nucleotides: TGTGCCACCACTAAAGGGTTCACCGGCTATGGCTACACCTTC.

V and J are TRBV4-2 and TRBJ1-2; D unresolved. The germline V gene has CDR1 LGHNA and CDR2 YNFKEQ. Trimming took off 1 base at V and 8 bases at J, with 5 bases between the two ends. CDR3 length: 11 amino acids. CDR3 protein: CASSQAKGYTF. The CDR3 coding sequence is TGTGCCAGCAGCCAAGCCAAGGGCTACACCTTC.

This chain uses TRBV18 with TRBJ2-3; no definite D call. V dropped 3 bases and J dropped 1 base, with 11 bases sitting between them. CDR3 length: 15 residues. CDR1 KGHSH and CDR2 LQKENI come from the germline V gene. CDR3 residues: CASSPIGQGTDTQYF. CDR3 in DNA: TGTGCCAGCTCACCGATTGGCCAGGGCACAGATACGCAGTATTTT.

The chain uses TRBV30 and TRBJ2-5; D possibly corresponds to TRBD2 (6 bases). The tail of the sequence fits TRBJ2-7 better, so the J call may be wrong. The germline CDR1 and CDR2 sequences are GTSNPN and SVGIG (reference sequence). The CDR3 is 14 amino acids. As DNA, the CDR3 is TGTGCCTGGAGTGCGAAGGGGAGGTCGTACGAGCAGTACTTC. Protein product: CAWSAKGRSYEQYF.

The CDR3 DNA is TGTGCCAGCAGTCTAGCGCATCCCGAGCAGTTCTTC. The encoded protein is CASSLAHPEQFF. This sequence joins TRBV7-9 and TRBJ2-1, with a possible D match to TRBD2 (6 bases). Germline CDR1 is SEHNR and CDR2 is FQNEAQ (reference sequence). The V end lost 6 bases, the J end lost 10 bases, and 13 bases lay between the germline ends. CDR3 length: 12 residues.